This T cell receptor beta chain was sequenced during a study of T cell changes during pregnancy in multiple sclerosis. The protocol was immunoSEQ multiplex PCR, while the TCRdb copy is restricted to in-frame clones and leaves out a portion. The sample shows about 57,000 clones, about 90% of them seen only once. The CDR3 runs to 15 residues. V was clipped by 4 bases and J by 9 bases; unmatched bases: 12. CDR1 and CDR2 (germline): MGHRA, YSYEKL. The TCR sequence derives from a female donor with multiple sclerosis, enrolled in a pregnancy study. This sequence joins TRBV4-1 and TRBJ1-5; 7 positions agree with TRBD1. Material: CD4+ T cells from peripheral blood mononuclear cells, obtained in the second trimester of pregnancy. The CDR3 loop reads CASSRPPQGGRPQHF. CDR3 DNA: TGCGCCAGCAGCCGCCCCCCCCAGGGGGGAAGGCCCCAGCATTTT.